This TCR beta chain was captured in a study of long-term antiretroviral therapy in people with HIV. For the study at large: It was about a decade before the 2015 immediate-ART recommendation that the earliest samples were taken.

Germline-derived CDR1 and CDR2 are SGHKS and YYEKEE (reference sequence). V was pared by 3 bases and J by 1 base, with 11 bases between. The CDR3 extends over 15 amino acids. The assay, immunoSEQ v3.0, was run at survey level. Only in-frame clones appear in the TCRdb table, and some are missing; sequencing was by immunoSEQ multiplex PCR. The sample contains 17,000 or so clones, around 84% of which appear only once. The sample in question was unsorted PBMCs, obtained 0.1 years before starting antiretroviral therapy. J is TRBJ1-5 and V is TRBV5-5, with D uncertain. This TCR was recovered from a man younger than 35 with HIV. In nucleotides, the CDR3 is TGTGCCAGCAGCTCGAACGGGGAAAGCAATCAGCCCCAGCATTTT. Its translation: CASSSNGESNQPQHF. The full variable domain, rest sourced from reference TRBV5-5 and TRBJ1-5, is DAGVTQSPTHLIKTRGQQVTLRCSPISGHKSVSWYQQVLGQGPQFIFQYYEKEERGRGNFPDRFSARQFPNYSSELNVNALLLGDSALYLCASSSNGESNQPQHFGDGTRLSIL.